The 24 T cell receptor beta chains given below trace back to one sample, sequenced in a study of early T cells in non-severe SARS-CoV-2 infection. One entry per CDR3 protein, called by TCRdb with MiXCR from the 5' RACE reads. The table lists some 80,000 distinct CDR3 sequences, 12% to 15% of them singletons, with 1.4% in the top ten. The sample taken for sequencing was whole blood. Receptors were obtained from an adult who was a healthcare worker with PCR-confirmed SARS-CoV-2 infection or an uninfected control (not recorded which).

There are many counts of this clonotype. The CDR3 DNA reads TGCAGTGCAAGGAAAAGTAATCTCGAGCAGTACTTC. Its protein product is CSARKSNLEQYF. V and J are TRBV20-1 and TRBJ2-7, with no clear D. Between the trimmed V and J ends, which lost 6 bases and 6 bases, there was a span of 15 bases. Germline loops: CDR1 DFQATT, CDR2 SNEGSKA (reference sequence). The CDR3 runs 12 residues.

This sequence joins TRBV6-5 and TRBJ1-1; D call uncertain. Germline CDR1 is MNHEY and CDR2 is SVGAGI. This CDR3 region has 14 residues. With 7 bases removed from V and 10 bases from J, the gap between germline ends came to 22 bases. This CDR3 reads CASIENPGLLVAFF. CDR3 coding DNA: TGTGCCAGCATCGAGAACCCGGGCCTCCTCGTAGCTTTCTTT.

The sample holds many counts of this clonotype. The V gene is TRBV5-1, the J gene TRBJ1-1, with 12 bases that match TRBD1. This CDR3 comprises 14 residues. The germline gives CDR1 SGHRS, CDR2 YFSETQ. V gave up 7 bases and J gave up 1 base; unmatched junction bases: 2. This chain's CDR3 is CASSGQGANTEAFF. The CDR3 DNA reads as TGCGCCAGCTCGGGACAGGGGGCGAACACTGAAGCTTTCTTT.

This clonotype was recorded once. The rearrangement links TRBV30 to TRBJ2-7, with D unclear. Trimming took 3 bases from V and 2 from J, leaving 8 bases between them. Germline CDR1 and CDR2: GTSNPN and SVGIG (reference sequence). The CDR3 length is 12 residues. This chain's CDR3 is CAWRGSTYEQYF. CDR3 sequence (DNA): TGTGCCTGGAGGGGCTCGACCTACGAGCAGTACTTC.

At least ten counts were recorded for this clonotype. The chain combines TRBV6-2 or TRBV6-3 with TRBJ2-1, with 8 bases matching TRBD2. The V gene's germline CDR1 is MNHEY and CDR2 SVGEGT. This CDR3 has 19 amino acids. Losses at the gene ends were 6 bases for V and 8 bases for J; bases not matched to a gene: 24. This CDR3 is CASRHTRGGLSGGIDEQFF. The CDR3 DNA reads as TGTGCCAGCAGACACACCCGAGGGGGTTTGAGCGGGGGTATCGATGAGCAGTTCTTC.

This clonotype has ten or more counts. This rearrangement joins TRBV7-9 to TRBJ2-2; D not certain. V was trimmed by 2 bases and J by 3 bases, leaving 7 bases between them. CDR1 is SEHNR and CDR2 is FQNEAQ in the germline V gene (reference sequence). This CDR3 is 14 amino acids long. CDR3 nucleotides: TGTGCCAGCAGCTTACTCCTCTACACCGGGGAGCTGTTTTTT. Protein product: CASSLLLYTGELFF.

The V call is TRBV20-1, the J call TRBJ2-7, with D maybe TRBD1 (6 bases). Trimming pared 1 base from V and 2 bases from J, leaving 18 bases between. Germline V gene lookup returns CDR1 DFQATT and CDR2 SNEGSKA (reference sequence). CDR3 length equals 16 residues. This chain's CDR3 is CSARGGVVDSPYEQYF. CDR3 coding DNA: TGCAGTGCTAGAGGTGGAGTGGTGGACAGCCCCTACGAGCAGTACTTC.

This clonotype came up many times. V and J are TRBV6-4 and TRBJ2-2; 11 bases are a match to TRBD2. CDR3 length: 15 amino acids. From germline, CDR1 is MRHNA and CDR2 SNTAGT. V gave up 3 bases and J gave up 6 bases; unmatched junction bases: 3. The CDR3 bases are TGTGCCAGCAGTGAAATACTAGCGGGGGCCGGGGAGCTGTTTTTT. It is translated as CASSEILAGAGELFF.

This clonotype was seen more than once but under ten times. V is TRBV3-1 and J is TRBJ2-5; TRBD2 might be the D (5 bases). With 1 base removed from V and 5 bases from J, the gap between germline ends came to 8 bases. The CDR3 consists of 13 residues. Germline values: CDR1 LGHDT, CDR2 YNNKEL (reference sequence). CDR3 amino acids: CASSQVGVETQYF. The CDR3 DNA is TGTGCCAGCAGCCAAGTCGGGGTGGAGACCCAGTACTTC.

The gene calls are TRBV11-2 and TRBJ2-4, with TRBD2 matching 10 bases. Germline lookup yields CDR1 SGHAT and CDR2 FQNNGV. The CDR3 has 18 amino acids. V trimming: 1 base; J trimming: 7 bases; junction bases outside the gene matches: 13. In DNA form, the CDR3 reads TGTGCCAGCAGCTTAGCGTCGTCGGTAGCGGGGGGACGGAACATTCAGTACTTC. Its translation is CASSLASSVAGGRNIQYF.

This clonotype was detected ten times or more. The chain employs TRBV7-9 and TRBJ2-7, with no clear D. Germline V lookup: CDR1 SEHNR, CDR2 FQNEAQ (reference sequence). V was shortened by 1 base and J by 0 bases, with 7 bases between the two germline ends. This CDR3 comprises 14 residues. CDR3 sequence: CASSLDIRSYEQYF. The DNA of the CDR3 is TGTGCCAGCAGCTTAGACATCCGCTCCTACGAGCAGTACTTC.

In its sample, this clonotype was seen many times. CDR3 loop: CASRDSGNTIYF. For the CDR3, the DNA is TGCGCCAGCAGGGATTCTGGAAACACCATATATTTT. The chain joins TRBV5-1 to TRBJ1-3; no clear D gene. CDR3 size: 12 residues. CDR1 is SGHRS and CDR2 is YFSETQ in the germline V gene. The V end was cut by 5 bases, the J end by 1 base, with 4 bases between.

This clonotype was observed a handful of times. V usage is TRBV7-2 and J usage is TRBJ1-3; no reliable D call. The V gene lost 4 bases and the J gene lost 2 bases, with 6 bases spanning the gap. The length of the CDR3 is 13 residues. The germline V gene has CDR1 SGHTA and CDR2 FQGNSA. The chain's CDR3 is CASSYGPGNTIYF. CDR3 nucleotides: TGTGCCAGCAGCTATGGTCCTGGAAACACCATATATTTT.

About this clonotype itself: This may be a read error: a much more frequent sequence differs by one nucleotide. V usage is TRBV29-1 and J usage is TRBJ2-3; no definite D call. Germline CDR1 is SQVTM and CDR2 is ANQGSEA. This CDR3 contains 12 residues. V lost 4 bases and J lost 6, with 11 bases in between. Written as DNA, the CDR3 is TGCAGCGTTGTACGCGATACGGATACGCAGTATTTT. This gives the protein CSVVRDTDTQYF.

This clonotype was seen only a few times. The rearrangement uses TRBV20-1 and TRBJ2-5; 8 bases fit TRBD1. Trimming cost V 7 bases and J 7 bases; bases outside gene matches: 8. Germline-derived CDR1 and CDR2 are DFQATT and SNEGSKA (reference sequence). This CDR3 is 12 amino acids long. The CDR3 here is CSVPGGVWTQYF. The CDR3 DNA follows: TGCAGTGTCCCAGGGGGCGTGTGGACCCAGTACTTC.

This chain links TRBV24-1 with TRBJ1-2; D remains unclear. Germline values: CDR1 KGHDR, CDR2 SFDVKD. CDR3 length: 13 residues. Trimming stripped 4 bases from V and 1 base from J, with 6 bases between. CDR3 in amino acids: CATSEGHNYGYTF. CDR3 sequence (DNA): TGTGCCACCAGTGAGGGTCATAACTATGGCTACACCTTC.

The chain uses TRBV5-1 and TRBJ1-1; no clear D. Looked up from germline, CDR1 is SGHRS and CDR2 is YFSETQ. This CDR3 comprises 13 residues. V was clipped by 4 bases and J by 0 bases, with 7 bases between them. The CDR3 sequence: CASSVGVNTEAFF. The CDR3 nucleotides are TGCGCCAGCAGCGTGGGAGTGAACACTGAAGCTTTCTTT.

This clonotype has more than one count but fewer than ten. The chain is built from TRBV12-5 and TRBJ1-1; a possible D gene is TRBD1 (5 bases). Germline values: CDR1 LGHNT, CDR2 FRNRAP. The CDR3 loop spans 18 amino acids. V dropped 0 bases and J dropped 1 base, with 18 bases sitting between them. The CDR3 DNA reads TGTGCTAGTGGTTTGGTCACTCCAGGGCCCCCCGGGAACACTGAAGCTTTCTTT. This sequence encodes CASGLVTPGPPGNTEAFF.

This clonotype was detected ten times or more. CDR3 sequence reads: CASSERELQPQHF. Here the CDR3 DNA reads TGTGCCAGCAGTGAAAGGGAATTACAGCCCCAGCATTTT. This sequence joins TRBV12-3 or TRBV12-4 and TRBJ1-5; no firm D call. The CDR3 extends over 13 amino acids. Trimming took 5 bases from V and 7 from J, leaving 12 bases between them.

This clonotype showed up many times. The chain links TRBV9 to TRBJ1-2; tentative D call: TRBD1 (6 bases). The CDR3 is 14 amino acids. V lost 0 bases and J 2 bases, leaving 8 bases between the germline ends. Germline V gene sequence: CDR1 SGDLS, CDR2 YYNGEE. CDR3 DNA: TGTGCCAGCAGCGTAGCCGGGGGCAACTATGGCTACACCTTC. It encodes CASSVAGGNYGYTF.

In its sample, this clonotype was seen a few times. The genes are TRBV29-1 and TRBJ2-7, with 10 bases lining up with TRBD1. Germline CDR1 SQVTM, CDR2 ANQGSEA. The CDR3 is made up of 11 amino acids. V lost 4 bases, J lost 6 bases, and 0 bases stayed unmatched. The CDR3 region has the DNA TGCAGCGTTGGGACAGGGGGCGAGCAGTACTTC. This encodes CSVGTGGEQYF.

The rearrangement joins TRBV4-3 to TRBJ2-7; 9 bases are shared with TRBD1. Germline CDR1 LGHNA, CDR2 YSLEER. The V and J ends lost 4 bases and 2 bases, in that order; junction bases with no gene match: 3. There are 14 residues in the CDR3. The CDR3: CASSPDRGTYEQYF. CDR3 in DNA: TGCGCCAGCAGCCCTGACAGGGGGACCTACGAGCAGTACTTC.

Concerning this clonotype: A much larger clone is a single base away; this may be a read error. The CDR3 DNA is TGTGCCAGCAGCCAACGCTCGGCTTCATCCCTCCACTTT. It yields the protein CASSQRSASSLHF. The chain has TRBV3-1 and TRBJ1-6, with no clear D. Germline CDR1 and CDR2: LGHDT and YNNKEL (reference sequence). This CDR3 comprises 13 residues.

The V gene is TRBV6-5, the J gene TRBJ2-2, with TRBD2 identical over 11 bases. The CDR3 loop spans 17 amino acids. J was trimmed by 2 bases and V by 6 bases; bases with no gene match: 8. CDR1 MNHEY and CDR2 SVGAGI come from the germline V gene. As DNA, the CDR3 is TGTGCCAGCAGAGGATCTAGCGGGGGGCAAAACACCGGGGAGCTGTTTTTT. Translating gives CASRGSSGGQNTGELFF.